The 16 T cell receptor beta chains below all came from one sample that was sequenced in a study of cytomegalovirus exposure and HLA in healthy donors (TCRdb year 2017). Libraries came from the immunoSEQ multiplex PCR assay. For the multiplex PCR, a mixture combining 60 forward primers for TCR Vbeta segments and 13 reverse primers for TCR Jbeta segments was used. Held by TCRdb, this immuneACCESS table contains in-frame sequences only and omits some clones. Under half of the omission traces to an unresolved V gene where checked; the cause of the rest is unknown. The sample yields approximately 160,000 clones; more than 70% were counted once. The ten largest clones take up 1.5% of the sample. Sequencing was carried out using PBMCs. The receptors stem from a male donor in good health and CMV-seronegative.

The chain's CDR3 is CASNPILNSGEQFF. The CDR3, as DNA: TGTGCCAGCAATCCGATTTTAAATTCCGGTGAGCAGTTCTTC. This chain uses TRBV2 with TRBJ2-1, with D uncertain. This CDR3 is 14 amino acids long. Looked up from germline, CDR1 is SNHLY and CDR2 is FYNNEI. With 7 bases removed from V and 9 bases from J, the gap between germline ends came to 19 bases.

This clone was detected only a few times. The junction departs from the called germline gene at one end, perhaps through a read error. The rearrangement uses TRBV7-9 and TRBJ2-7, with D perhaps TRBD1 (6 bases). In germline, CDR1 is SEHNR, CDR2 FQNEAQ (reference sequence). This CDR3 has 14 amino acids. The CDR3 sequence: CSSSFEGTLYEQYF. The CDR3 DNA sequence: TGTTCCAGCAGCTTCGAAGGGACACTCTACGAGCAGTACTTC.

The CDR3 protein is CASSLLNYGYTF. The CDR3 DNA reads as TGTGCCAGCAGCTTACTGAACTATGGCTACACCTTC. The rearrangement joins TRBV7-8 to TRBJ1-2; D remains unclear. Germline V gene lookup returns CDR1 SGHVS and CDR2 FQNEAQ. Trimming removed 2 bases from V and 2 bases from J, with 3 bases in between. The CDR3 consists of 12 residues.

The V gene is TRBV7-2, the J gene TRBJ2-7; 12 bases match TRBD1. V dropped 4 bases and J dropped 2; count of bases not matched to a gene: 6. This CDR3 has 16 amino acids. Germline V gene lookup returns CDR1 SGHTA and CDR2 FQGNSA. The CDR3 DNA reads as TGTGCCAGCAGCTCCAGGGACAGGGGGCATCCCTACGAGCAGTACTTC. It yields the protein CASSSRDRGHPYEQYF.

The genes are TRBV30 and TRBJ1-1; TRBD1 might be the D (5 bases). Between the trimmed V and J ends, which lost 5 bases and 7 bases, there was a span of 8 bases. Germline CDR1 and CDR2: GTSNPN and SVGIG (reference sequence). This CDR3 is 10 amino acids long. CDR3 region: CAWATVEAFF. In DNA, the CDR3 is TGTGCCTGGGCGACAGTTGAAGCTTTCTTT. The full variable domain, with the rest looked up from reference TRBV30 and TRBJ1-1, is SQTIHQWPATLVQPVGSPLSLECTVEGTSNPNLYWYRQAAGRGLQLLFYSVGIGQISSEVPQNLSASRPQDRQFILSSKKLLLSDSGFYLCAWATVEAFFGQGTRLTVV.

This chain connects TRBV19 to TRBJ2-3; 10 bases fit TRBD2. The CDR3 covers 14 residues. CDR1 is LNHDA and CDR2 is SQIVND in the germline V gene (reference sequence). The ends lost 4 bases at V and 3 bases at J; junction bases unmatched: 1. CDR3 region: CASSTSGGTDTQYF. The CDR3 DNA reads TGTGCCAGTAGTACTAGCGGGGGAACAGATACGCAGTATTTT.

The chain has TRBV27 and TRBJ1-2, with 8 positions matching TRBD1. Unmatched junction bases numbered 6, after V lost 8 bases and J lost 4 bases. Germline assignment: CDR1 MNHEY and CDR2 SMNVEV (reference sequence). This CDR3 is 13 amino acids long. DNA of the CDR3: TGTGCCAGCCGCTATACAGGGGGCTATGGCTACACCTTC. Translating it yields CASRYTGGYGYTF.

The chain joins TRBV28 to TRBJ2-1; no definite D call. Germline V gene sequence: CDR1 MDHEN, CDR2 SYDVKM. Trimming left V 8 bases short and J 0 bases short, with 17 bases between. The CDR3 has 16 amino acids. Here the CDR3 reads CASSTRGPRSYNEQFF. In DNA, the CDR3 is TGTGCCAGCTCCACAAGAGGCCCCCGCTCCTACAATGAGCAGTTCTTC. The full variable domain, with the rest looked up from reference TRBV28 and TRBJ2-1, is DVKVTQSSRYLVKRTGEKVFLECVQDMDHENMFWYRQDPGLGLRLIYFSYDVKMKEKGDIPEGYSVSREKKERFSLILESASTNQTSMYLCASSTRGPRSYNEQFFGPGTRLTVL.

The chain employs TRBV9 and TRBJ2-7; weak D call: TRBD1 (5 bases). Germline loops: CDR1 SGDLS, CDR2 YYNGEE. CDR3 length: 14 residues. Trimming pared 0 bases from V and 0 bases from J, leaving 7 bases between. The DNA of the CDR3 is TGTGCCAGCAGCGTAGACAGGAACTCCTACGAGCAGTACTTC. Its protein product is CASSVDRNSYEQYF.

This clone appeared a few times. The CDR3 DNA reads TGTGCCTGGAGTGTAGGACAGGAGCGTTCTGGAAACACCATATATTTT. It translates to CAWSVGQERSGNTIYF. The V call is TRBV30, the J call TRBJ1-3; 7 bases agree with TRBD1. This CDR3 is built from 16 residues. V trimming: 0 bases; J trimming: 1 base; junction bases outside the gene matches: 6. CDR1 and CDR2 from the germline V gene are GTSNPN and SVGIG (reference sequence). Filled out from reference TRBV30 and TRBJ1-3, the complete variable domain reads SQTIHQWPATLVQPVGSPLSLECTVEGTSNPNLYWYRQAAGRGLQLLFYSVGIGQISSEVPQNLSASRPQDRQFILSSKKLLLSDSGFYLCAWSVGQERSGNTIYFGEGSWLTVV.

This chain connects TRBV6-5 to TRBJ2-6; 7 nucleotides align to TRBD2. Trimming cost V 8 bases and J 4 bases; bases outside gene matches: 8. The CDR3 runs 15 residues. In germline, CDR1 is MNHEY, CDR2 SVGAGI. CDR3 amino acids: CASGWGGVGANVLTF. DNA for the CDR3: TGTGCCAGCGGCTGGGGGGGGGTCGGGGCCAACGTCCTGACTTTC.

This chain links TRBV29-1 with TRBJ2-1; 11 nucleotides agree with TRBD1. Germline V gives CDR1 SQVTM, CDR2 ANQGSEA. V shed 6 bases, J shed 3 bases, and the junction held 1 base outside the gene matches. The CDR3 runs 13 residues. DNA of the CDR3: TGCAGCGTGGGACAGGGGGACTACAATGAGCAGTTCTTC. Its protein is CSVGQGDYNEQFF.

CDR3 in DNA: TGTGCCAGCAGCCGCCGGGGGGGGACTGGGGCCAACGTCCTGACTTTC. Its protein product is CASSRRGGTGANVLTF. This chain joins TRBV7-3 and TRBJ2-6; 8 nucleotides align to TRBD2. From germline, CDR1 is SGHTA and CDR2 FQGTGA. Germline trimming cut 5 bases from V and 2 bases from J; bases unmatched to any gene: 5. The CDR3 is 16 amino acids.

This clone came up once. For the CDR3, the DNA is TGTGCCAGTAGTAACCCCACAGGGTCCCACTCCTACGAGCAGTACTTC. Translating gives CASSNPTGSHSYEQYF. The V and J genes are TRBV19 and TRBJ2-7; tentatively, D is TRBD1 (6 bases). Germline V gives CDR1 LNHDA, CDR2 SQIVND (reference sequence). V gave up 4 bases and J gave up 0 bases, with 16 bases separating them. The CDR3 length is 16 residues. Using reference TRBV19 and TRBJ2-7 for the parts outside the CDR3, the full variable domain is DGGITQSPKYLFRKEGQNVTLSCEQNLNHDAMYWYRQDPGQGLRLIYYSQIVNDFQKGDIAEGYSVSREKKESFPLTVTSAQKNPTAFYLCASSNPTGSHSYEQYFGPGTRLTVT.

This rearrangement joins TRBV30 to TRBJ1-2; 7 nucleotides agree with TRBD1. The CDR3 has 12 amino acids. Germline CDR1 and CDR2: GTSNPN and SVGIG (reference sequence). Unmatched junction bases numbered 5, after V lost 2 bases and J lost 8 bases. CDR3 nucleotides: TGTGCCTGGAGTCAGGGGGTGGGAGGCTACACCTTC. Translation gives CAWSQGVGGYTF. The complete variable domain, with remaining parts taken from reference TRBV30 and TRBJ1-2, reads SQTIHQWPATLVQPVGSPLSLECTVEGTSNPNLYWYRQAAGRGLQLLFYSVGIGQISSEVPQNLSASRPQDRQFILSSKKLLLSDSGFYLCAWSQGVGGYTFGSGTRLTVV.

Here the CDR3 reads CASSQVRWATETQYF. CDR3 DNA sequence: TGTGCCAGCAGCCAAGTAAGGTGGGCCACGGAGACCCAGTACTTC. The chain joins TRBV14 to TRBJ2-5; D is uncertain. Trimming removed 1 base at V and 5 bases at J, with 14 bases between. From germline, CDR1 is SGHDN and CDR2 FVKESK. The CDR3 has 15 amino acids. The complete variable domain, with remaining parts taken from reference TRBV14 and TRBJ2-5, reads EAGVTQFPSHSVIEKGQTVTLRCDPISGHDNLYWYRRVMGKEIKFLLHFVKESKQDESGMPNNRFLAERTGGTYSTLKVQPAELEDSGVYFCASSQVRWATETQYFGPGTRLLVL.